This record looks at one T cell receptor (beta chain) sequence and its context. What antigen it recognizes has not been identified. Per-base qualities were not stored, and no clone one base away is much larger. Whole blood was collected in K2EDTA tubes by collaborating institutions according to the institutions' own protocols. For TCRbeta analysis, collaborators shipped samples in one of three forms: frozen whole blood, isolated PBMCs, or DNA extracted from either of those sample types. This sample was taken from a study of blood T cell repertoires in COVID-19 (dated by TCRdb to 2020 to 2022). Notes on the research overall: The collaborator samples originated in the United States, Italy and Spain and spanned the acute and convalescent phases of COVID-19. The prospective study material was composed of cDNA or gDNA derived from T cells, B-cell-depleted T cells, or PBMCs. Deeply sampled blood TCRbeta repertoires from subjects exposed to, actively infected with, or recovered from COVID-19 were included in the dataset. The repertoires were released in a freely available public database meant as a resource for research on the immune response to SARS-CoV-2. The samples were drawn from the first 160 participants of the ongoing ImmuneRACE study and from over 950 subjects provided by 6 global collaborators. A de-identified subject ID, COVID-19 status, age in years and sex were almost always included in the sample metadata. Where available, HLA class I and class II types were obtained from metadata supplied by the sample provider rather than from assay-based typing. Overall study results and their limits: The quantity of clinical and demographic metadata differed by source and by participant and was supplied without curation.

The germline V gene encodes CDR1 SGDLS and CDR2 YYNGEE. Including the terminal cysteine and phenylalanine, the CDR3 comprises 17 residues. Here the CDR3 DNA is all that survives: 51 bases in frame from base 1. Trimming takes 0 bases from V and 5 bases from J, and the germline ends sit 17 bases apart. TCRbeta CDR3 regions were amplified from genomic DNA using the immunoSEQ Assay, a bias-controlled multiplex PCR. Per the authors' processing: The number of nucleated cells in each sample was estimated from the amplification of reference gene primers within the assay. To quantify the absolute abundance of each unique TCRbeta CDR3 rearrangement, sequence reads were collapsed and filtered. Productive Simpson clonality was computed per sample as the square root of Simpson's diversity index over productive rearrangements. TCRdb stores this immuneACCESS table with in-frame sequences only. Part of the clones is absent; in the studies checked, under half of the shortfall reflects unresolved V genes, and no reason is known for the rest. Clone size and the V and J calls come from that table; the DNA yielded D and trimming. Present in this sample are about 13,000 clones, around 74% of which were seen just once. The ten most abundant clones make up approximately 40% of the sample.

The sequencing sample was made of peripheral blood. The sequence derives from a woman aged 80 or over with acute or convalescent COVID-19. The chain joins TRBV9 to TRBJ2-2, and TRBD1 may be the D gene, going by 5 matching bases. The CDR3 corresponds to CASSVGGWAEFTGELFF. The DNA sequence is given as TGTGCCAGCAGCGTAGGGGGCTGGGCAGAATTTACCGGGGAGCTGTTTTTT.